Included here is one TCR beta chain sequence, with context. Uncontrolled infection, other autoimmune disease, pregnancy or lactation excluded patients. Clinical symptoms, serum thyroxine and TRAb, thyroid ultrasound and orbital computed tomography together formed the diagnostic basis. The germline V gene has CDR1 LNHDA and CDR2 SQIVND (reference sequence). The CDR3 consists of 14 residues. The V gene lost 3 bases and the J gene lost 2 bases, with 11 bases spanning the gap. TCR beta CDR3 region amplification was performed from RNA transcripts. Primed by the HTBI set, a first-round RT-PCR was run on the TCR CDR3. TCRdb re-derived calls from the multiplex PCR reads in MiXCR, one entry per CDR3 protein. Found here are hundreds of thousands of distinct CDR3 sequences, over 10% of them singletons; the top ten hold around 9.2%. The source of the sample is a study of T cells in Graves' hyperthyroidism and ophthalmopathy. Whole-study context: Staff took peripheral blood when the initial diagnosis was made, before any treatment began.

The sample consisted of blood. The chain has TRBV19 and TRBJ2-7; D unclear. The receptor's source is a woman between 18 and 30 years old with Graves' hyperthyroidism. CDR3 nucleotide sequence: TGTGCCAGTAGTATGACCCAAGCCCCCTACGAGCAGTACTTC. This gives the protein CASSMTQAPYEQYF.